What follows describes a single TCR beta chain. What it recognizes is unknown. Construction of TCR beta libraries was performed using quantitative 5'-RACE with molecular barcodes. TCRdb used MiXCR to reprocess the 5' RACE reads, holding one entry per CDR3 protein. The sample contains 470,000 or so distinct CDR3 sequences, roughly a quarter of which appear only once. This sample is drawn from a study of CD8 T cells in ankylosing spondylitis. Broader study findings: Clones tied to disease were said to be significantly enriched in matched ankylosing spondylitis synovial fluid. A TCR beta motif of 7 to 9 highly homologous variants seemed to mark ankylosing spondylitis blood.

J was trimmed by 2 bases and V by 10 bases; bases with no gene match: 5. The CDR3 has 14 residues. The V gene's germline CDR1 is KGHDR and CDR2 SFDVKD. The TCR sequence derives from a male donor with ankylosing spondylitis. The specimen was blood, either unsorted or a sorted T cell fraction (not recorded which). The J gene is TRBJ2-3, the V gene TRBV24-1, with 10 positions matching TRBD1. DNA of the CDR3: TGTGCCACACGGGGGACAGGGGACACAGATACGCAGTATTTT. This translates into CATRGTGDTDTQYF.